Listed below are T cell receptor beta chains from one sample, sequenced in a study of blood T cells in healthy people across ages. TCRdb re-called the 5' RACE reads with MiXCR, one entry per CDR3 protein. The sample includes hundreds of thousands of distinct CDR3 sequences, about 30% of them seen just once. The sequencing input was blood. The receptor set was obtained from a woman aged 80 or over in good health. Each CDR3 is given with its conserved first and last residue. A D gene is named only where the DNA matches it firmly. Expanded clones are given a class, and other clones once, few, many or no size at all.

abundance: .; v_gene: TRBV6-2/TRBV6-3; d_gene: .; j_gene: TRBJ1-2; CDR3aa: CASSYSSYDYTF; CDR3nt: TGTGCCAGCAGTTACTCTTCTTATGACTACACCTTC
abundance: .; v_gene: TRBV5-1; d_gene: TRBD1; j_gene: TRBJ1-2; CDR3aa: CASSPGTGGNYGYTF; CDR3nt: TGCGCCAGCAGCCCTGGGACAGGGGGGAACTATGGCTACACCTTC
abundance: many; v_gene: TRBV20-1; d_gene: TRBD1; j_gene: TRBJ2-5; CDR3aa: CSADGDRVQETQYF; CDR3nt: TGCAGTGCTGACGGGGACAGAGTCCAAGAGACCCAGTACTTC
abundance: .; v_gene: TRBV5-1; d_gene: .; j_gene: TRBJ2-1; CDR3aa: CASSLMSSTYNEQFF; CDR3nt: TGCGCCAGCAGCTTAATGAGCTCTACCTACAATGAGCAGTTCTTC
abundance: few; v_gene: TRBV5-1; d_gene: TRBD1; j_gene: TRBJ1-4; CDR3aa: CASSWGPDRGNEKLFF; CDR3nt: TGCGCCAGCAGCTGGGGGCCGGACAGGGGGAATGAAAAACTGTTTTTT
abundance: .; v_gene: TRBV6-6; d_gene: .; j_gene: TRBJ1-5; CDR3aa: CASRRLQGFEQPQHF; CDR3nt: TGTGCCAGCAGGCGGCTTCAGGGGTTTGAGCAGCCCCAGCATTTT
abundance: few; v_gene: TRBV6-5; d_gene: .; j_gene: TRBJ1-4; CDR3aa: CASSYRGRDNEKLFF; CDR3nt: TGTGCCAGCAGTTATAGGGGACGAGATAATGAAAAACTGTTTTTT
abundance: .; v_gene: TRBV20-1; d_gene: TRBD2; j_gene: TRBJ2-3; CDR3aa: CSARVPGRNTDTQYF; CDR3nt: TGCAGTGCTAGAGTCCCCGGGAGGAACACAGATACGCAGTATTTT
abundance: .; v_gene: TRBV24-1; d_gene: .; j_gene: TRBJ2-5; CDR3aa: CATSDLNNEQYF; CDR3nt: TGTGCCACCAGTGACTTAAACAATGAGCAGTACTTC
abundance: few; v_gene: TRBV30; d_gene: .; j_gene: TRBJ1-2; CDR3aa: CAWTPRGRGYTF; CDR3nt: TGTGCCTGGACCCCCCGAGGACGTGGCTACACCTTC
abundance: many; v_gene: TRBV5-1; d_gene: .; j_gene: TRBJ2-5; CDR3aa: CASSGGRGRQETQYF; CDR3nt: TGCGCCAGCAGCGGAGGAAGGGGAAGGCAAGAGACCCAGTACTTC
abundance: few; v_gene: TRBV20-1; d_gene: TRBD1; j_gene: TRBJ2-7; CDR3aa: CSADGSLRDRSYNEQYF; CDR3nt: TGCAGTGCAGATGGATCCCTCCGGGACAGATCTTACAATGAGCAGTACTTC
abundance: many; v_gene: TRBV7-8; d_gene: .; j_gene: TRBJ2-3; CDR3aa: CASSRSTGLSTDTQYF; CDR3nt: TGTGCCAGCAGCAGGTCGACAGGCCTTAGCACAGATACGCAGTATTTT
abundance: .; v_gene: TRBV6-5; d_gene: .; j_gene: TRBJ1-6; CDR3aa: CVSRDSLSWGSPLHF; CDR3nt: TGTGTCAGCAGGGATTCTCTAAGTTGGGGATCACCCCTCCACTTT
abundance: many; v_gene: TRBV3-1; d_gene: TRBD1; j_gene: TRBJ1-2; CDR3aa: CASSPWTGLDGYTF; CDR3nt: TGTGCCAGCAGCCCGTGGACAGGGCTAGATGGCTACACCTTC
abundance: .; v_gene: TRBV12-3/TRBV12-4; d_gene: TRBD2; j_gene: TRBJ2-1; CDR3aa: CASSPPLGGGLDEQFF; CDR3nt: TGTGCCAGCAGCCCCCCCCTGGGCGGGGGGCTGGATGAGCAGTTCTTC
abundance: few; v_gene: TRBV19; d_gene: .; j_gene: TRBJ2-5; CDR3aa: CASSRMRRGGTQYF; CDR3nt: TGTGCCAGTAGTAGGATGAGGAGGGGGGGAACCCAGTACTTC
abundance: many; v_gene: TRBV3-1; d_gene: TRBD2; j_gene: TRBJ2-7; CDR3aa: CASSQVPGGDEQYF; CDR3nt: TGTGCCAGCAGCCAAGTTCCGGGAGGAGACGAGCAGTACTTC
abundance: many; v_gene: TRBV20-1; d_gene: TRBD1; j_gene: TRBJ1-1; CDR3aa: CSADRAPDTEAFF; CDR3nt: TGCAGTGCCGACAGGGCCCCAGACACTGAAGCTTTCTTT
abundance: few; v_gene: TRBV2; d_gene: .; j_gene: TRBJ1-2; CDR3aa: CASNRASHGYTF; CDR3nt: TGTGCCAGCAACAGGGCCTCCCATGGCTACACCTTC
abundance: many; v_gene: TRBV11-2; d_gene: TRBD1; j_gene: TRBJ2-3; CDR3aa: CASSLLGQGTDTQYF; CDR3nt: TGTGCCAGCAGCTTACTTGGACAGGGCACAGATACGCAGTATTTT
abundance: .; v_gene: TRBV12-3/TRBV12-4; d_gene: TRBD1; j_gene: TRBJ1-1; CDR3aa: CASSHRTGNTEAFF; CDR3nt: TGTGCCAGCAGTCATAGGACAGGGAACACTGAAGCTTTCTTT
abundance: .; v_gene: TRBV3-1; d_gene: TRBD1; j_gene: TRBJ1-1; CDR3aa: CASSQGETTGVAFF; CDR3nt: TGTGCCAGCAGCCAAGGAGAGACGACAGGGGTAGCTTTCTTT
abundance: many; v_gene: TRBV5-1; d_gene: TRBD1; j_gene: TRBJ2-7; CDR3aa: CASSPSGQNSYEQYF; CDR3nt: TGCGCCAGCAGCCCCTCGGGACAGAACTCCTACGAGCAGTACTTC
abundance: many; v_gene: TRBV29-1; d_gene: .; j_gene: TRBJ2-1; CDR3aa: CSVEGIKGKLGNEQFF; CDR3nt: TGCAGCGTTGAAGGTATAAAGGGGAAATTGGGCAATGAGCAGTTCTTC
abundance: many; v_gene: TRBV2; d_gene: .; j_gene: TRBJ2-4; CDR3aa: CASSEDHRNFQYF; CDR3nt: TGTGCCAGCAGTGAAGATCACCGAAACTTTCAGTACTTC
abundance: many; v_gene: TRBV28; d_gene: TRBD2; j_gene: TRBJ2-5; CDR3aa: CASSSTSGFKAETQYF; CDR3nt: TGTGCCAGCAGTTCGACTAGCGGGTTCAAGGCAGAGACCCAGTACTTC
abundance: many; v_gene: TRBV28; d_gene: TRBD1; j_gene: TRBJ2-7; CDR3aa: CASSLSGTGVTYEQYF; CDR3nt: TGTGCCAGCAGTTTATCCGGGACAGGGGTTACCTACGAGCAGTACTTC
abundance: few; v_gene: TRBV12-3/TRBV12-4; d_gene: .; j_gene: TRBJ2-2; CDR3aa: CASSLEATSSGELFF; CDR3nt: TGTGCCAGCAGTTTAGAGGCCACTAGTTCCGGGGAGCTGTTTTTT
abundance: many; v_gene: TRBV14; d_gene: TRBD2; j_gene: TRBJ2-5; CDR3aa: CASSQDRLAGEETQYF; CDR3nt: TGTGCCAGCAGCCAAGATAGACTAGCGGGGGAAGAGACCCAGTACTTC
abundance: .; v_gene: TRBV12-3/TRBV12-4; d_gene: .; j_gene: TRBJ2-5; CDR3aa: CASSVQPTQETQYF; CDR3nt: TGTGCCAGCAGTGTACAGCCCACCCAAGAGACCCAGTACTTC
abundance: many; v_gene: TRBV7-6; d_gene: TRBD2; j_gene: TRBJ2-3; CDR3aa: CASSSTTSGGADTQYF; CDR3nt: TGTGCCAGCAGTTCCACTACTAGCGGGGGCGCAGATACGCAGTATTTT
abundance: .; v_gene: TRBV7-2; d_gene: .; j_gene: TRBJ2-7; CDR3aa: CASSRNIVSYEQYF; CDR3nt: TGTGCCAGCAGCCGGAATATCGTCTCCTACGAGCAGTACTTC
abundance: many; v_gene: TRBV4-1; d_gene: TRBD2; j_gene: TRBJ2-1; CDR3aa: CASSQVYGGWDSEQFF; CDR3nt: TGCGCCAGCAGCCAAGTTTACGGGGGGTGGGATTCTGAGCAGTTCTTC
abundance: many; v_gene: TRBV7-2; d_gene: TRBD2; j_gene: TRBJ2-5; CDR3aa: CASSPPILAGGKTQYF; CDR3nt: TGTGCCAGCAGCCCCCCTATACTAGCGGGGGGAAAGACCCAGTACTTC
abundance: many; v_gene: TRBV4-3; d_gene: .; j_gene: TRBJ1-5; CDR3aa: CASSARVNQPQHF; CDR3nt: TGCGCCAGCAGCGCCCGGGTCAATCAGCCCCAGCATTTT
abundance: many; v_gene: TRBV24-1; d_gene: TRBD2; j_gene: TRBJ2-1; CDR3aa: CATSDPGLAGAYNEQFF; CDR3nt: TGTGCCACCAGTGACCCAGGACTAGCGGGGGCCTACAATGAGCAGTTCTTC
abundance: many; v_gene: TRBV9; d_gene: .; j_gene: TRBJ1-5; CDR3aa: CASSAGARETQPQHF; CDR3nt: TGTGCCAGCAGCGCCGGGGCCCGGGAAACTCAGCCCCAGCATTTT
abundance: .; v_gene: TRBV20-1; d_gene: .; j_gene: TRBJ2-7; CDR3aa: CSATQDQEAPYEQYF; CDR3nt: TGCAGTGCTACACAGGACCAAGAAGCACCCTACGAGCAGTACTTC
abundance: .; v_gene: TRBV30; d_gene: .; j_gene: TRBJ1-4; CDR3aa: CAWSGTEKLFF; CDR3nt: TGTGCCTGGAGTGGGACGGAAAAACTGTTTTTT
abundance: many; v_gene: TRBV6-5; d_gene: TRBD2; j_gene: TRBJ2-1; CDR3aa: CASSYPSGGAYNEQFF; CDR3nt: TGTGCCAGCAGTTACCCTAGCGGGGGGGCGTACAATGAGCAGTTCTTC
abundance: many; v_gene: TRBV28; d_gene: TRBD2; j_gene: TRBJ2-3; CDR3aa: CASTAGTSNTDTQYF; CDR3nt: TGTGCCAGCACCGCCGGGACTAGCAACACAGATACGCAGTATTTT